The 2 T cell receptor beta chains given below trace back to one sample, sequenced in a study of Ad26.COV2.S vaccination and SARS-CoV-2 variants. Stated treatment: around 19 received Ad26.COV2.S at low or high dose, single or two shots; 5 received placebo; per-sample allocation not given. After the first vaccine or placebo injection, samples were drawn on day 63. Produced via immunoSEQ multiplex PCR; TCRdb's table is partial and in-frame only. The data show around 450,000 clones, with 70% to 90% seen just once and approximately 1.7% held by the top ten. The material sequenced was peripheral blood, taken in a trial of Ad26.COV2.S vaccine versus placebo. The origin of the receptors is a person aged 18-65 years who received the Ad26.COV2.S COVID-19 vaccine or a placebo.

The rearrangement uses TRBV28 and TRBJ1-4; a possible D gene is TRBD1 (5 bases). From germline, CDR1 is MDHEN and CDR2 SYDVKM. V dropped 1 base and J dropped 13 bases, with 10 bases sitting between them. The CDR3 has 12 residues. CDR3 DNA: TGTGCCAGCAGTTTATTGCAGGGAGGACTGTTTTTT. Translation: CASSLLQGGLFF.

The CDR3 bases are TGCGCCAGCAGCCTCTGGCCCGGGGAGACCCAGTACTTC. As protein: CASSLWPGETQYF. The chain joins TRBV4-1 to TRBJ2-5; no reliable D call. This CDR3 comprises 13 residues. The germline CDR1 and CDR2 sequences are MGHRA and YSYEKL. V lost 4 bases to trimming and J lost 5 bases, with 11 bases between them.